Presented here are 10 T cell receptor beta chains from one specimen sequenced in a study of blood T cell repertoires in COVID-19. Repertoires were generated with immunoSEQ multiplex PCR, while TCRdb's copy carries only in-frame clones and drops some. Here the sample spans a few hundred thousand clones, around nine tenths being singletons. Sequencing was performed on peripheral blood. All receptors come from a woman in her twenties or thirties with COVID-19, enrolled during active disease.

The V and J genes are TRBV24-1 and TRBJ2-3, with 7 bases matching TRBD2. Germline lookup yields CDR1 KGHDR and CDR2 SFDVKD. This CDR3 spans 15 amino acids. Trimming cost V 4 bases and J 1 base; bases outside gene matches: 4. The CDR3 reads CATSDARGGTDTQYF. DNA for the CDR3: TGTGCCACCAGTGACGCTCGGGGGGGCACAGATACGCAGTATTTT.

The rearrangement links TRBV19 to TRBJ1-5, with D perhaps matching TRBD1 (5 bases). V was shortened by 4 bases and J by 3 bases, with 13 bases between the two germline ends. The CDR3 length is 15 residues. The germline V gene has CDR1 LNHDA and CDR2 SQIVND (reference sequence). CDR3 sequence reads: CASSTGLIYNQPQHF. The CDR3 region has the DNA TGTGCCAGTAGTACAGGGCTAATCTACAATCAGCCCCAGCATTTT. Variable domain in full (rest from reference TRBV19 and TRBJ1-5): DGGITQSPKYLFRKEGQNVTLSCEQNLNHDAMYWYRQDPGQGLRLIYYSQIVNDFQKGDIAEGYSVSREKKESFPLTVTSAQKNPTAFYLCASSTGLIYNQPQHFGDGTRLSIL.

This chain connects TRBV4-3 to TRBJ1-1; D is unclear. CDR1 is LGHNA, CDR2 YSLEER, per germline. Trimming removed 2 bases at V and 4 bases at J, with 11 bases between. The CDR3 totals 14 residues. CDR3 DNA: TGCGCCAGCAGCCAAACCCCGGGAGGCACTGAAGCTTTCTTT. It specifies CASSQTPGGTEAFF.

The chain employs TRBV7-6 and TRBJ1-4, with a tentative D call TRBD1 (6 bases). The V end lost 6 bases, the J end lost 5 bases, and 13 bases lay between the germline ends. This CDR3 has 14 residues. Germline CDR1 is SGHVS and CDR2 is FNYEAQ. CDR3 sequence: CASSSGQPNEKLFF. For the CDR3, the DNA is TGTGCCAGCAGTTCCGGACAGCCCAATGAAAAACTGTTTTTT.

The J gene is TRBJ1-2, the V gene TRBV23-1; 7 bases agree with TRBD1. TRBV23-1 counts as an open reading frame of uncertain function. Unmatched junction bases numbered 10, after V lost 3 bases and J lost 3 bases. The CDR3 spans 16 residues. The CDR3: CASSHLRGQPYYGYTF. The CDR3 nucleotides read TGCGCCAGCAGTCACCTTAGGGGACAGCCATACTATGGCTACACCTTC.

This clone was detected only a few times. The chain employs TRBV7-9 and TRBJ1-2; 9 nucleotides align to TRBD1. V shed 5 bases, J shed 6 bases, and the junction held 7 bases outside the gene matches. Germline CDR1 and CDR2: SEHNR and FQNEAQ (reference sequence). The CDR3 runs 14 residues. The CDR3 spells CASSREDRGHGYTF. In DNA, the CDR3 is TGTGCCAGCAGCCGGGAGGACAGGGGACATGGCTACACCTTC. The variable domain in full, completed from reference TRBV7-9 and TRBJ1-2, reads DTGVSQNPRHKITKRGQNVTFRCDPISEHNRLYWYRQTLGQGPEFLTYFQNEAQLEKSRLLSDRFSAERPKGSFSTLEIQRTEQGDSAMYLCASSREDRGHGYTFGSGTRLTVV.

The chain carries TRBV6-5 and TRBJ2-3, with TRBD2 matching over 15 bases. V lost 7 bases and J lost 4; bases outside the gene matches: 3. This CDR3 region has 15 residues. The germline gives CDR1 MNHEY, CDR2 SVGAGI. This chain's CDR3 is CASTGLAGGPDTQYF. CDR3 nucleotide sequence: TGTGCCAGCACGGGACTAGCGGGGGGCCCAGATACGCAGTATTTT.

V gene TRBV12-3 or TRBV12-4 combines with J gene TRBJ2-5; a possible D gene is TRBD1 (6 bases). The ends were cut back, 0 bases at V and 5 bases at J, with 7 bases in the middle. The CDR3 runs 13 residues. For the CDR3, the DNA is TGTGCCAGCAGTTTAGCGACAGGCGAGACCCAGTACTTC. Its protein product is CASSLATGETQYF.

This chain links TRBV4-2 with TRBJ1-5; 7 positions match TRBD1. Germline trimming cut 2 bases from V and 6 bases from J; bases unmatched to any gene: 4. Germline lookup yields CDR1 LGHNA and CDR2 YNFKEQ. The CDR3 is made up of 14 amino acids. The CDR3 sequence is CASSQTGDSQPQHF. CDR3 DNA sequence: TGTGCCAGCAGCCAAACAGGGGATAGTCAGCCCCAGCATTTT.

This rearrangement joins TRBV10-1 to TRBJ1-1; D is unclear. CDR3 length: 14 amino acids. Germline loops: CDR1 WNHNN, CDR2 SYGVQD (reference sequence). Trimming cost V 7 bases and J 5 bases, with 17 bases left between them. The CDR3: CASIRAPTGTEAFF. Written as DNA, the CDR3 is TGCGCCAGCATAAGGGCCCCCACGGGGACTGAAGCTTTCTTT.